This TCR beta chain was captured by sequencing in a study of Ad26.COV2.S vaccination and SARS-CoV-2 variants. Overall study context: The vaccine Ad26.COV2.S was put into the muscle once, or twice with 56 days between.

The repertoire was sequenced with immunoSEQ multiplex PCR; TCRdb's copy has only in-frame clones and lacks some. The sample shows about 350,000 clones, approximately 86% of them seen only once. Specified treatment: some 20 received Ad26.COV2.S at low or high dose, single or two shots; about five received placebo; per-sample allocation not given. Sample collection was performed on day 63 after the first vaccine or placebo injection. A Boston donor was an adult aged 18-55 years. In germline, CDR1 is SGHVS, CDR2 FNYEAQ. The CDR3 consists of 13 residues. The trim removed 5 bases at V and 10 bases at J, leaving 6 bases unmatched.

The TCR was taken from a person aged 18-60 years who received the Ad26.COV2.S COVID-19 vaccine or a placebo. Sequences were derived from peripheral blood, sampled in a trial of Ad26.COV2.S vaccine versus placebo. The chain combines TRBV7-6 with TRBJ1-1; 11 bases match TRBD1. CDR3 bases: TGTGCCAGCAGCGTGGGGGACAGGGGGAGAGCTTTCTTT. Residues: CASSVGDRGRAFF.